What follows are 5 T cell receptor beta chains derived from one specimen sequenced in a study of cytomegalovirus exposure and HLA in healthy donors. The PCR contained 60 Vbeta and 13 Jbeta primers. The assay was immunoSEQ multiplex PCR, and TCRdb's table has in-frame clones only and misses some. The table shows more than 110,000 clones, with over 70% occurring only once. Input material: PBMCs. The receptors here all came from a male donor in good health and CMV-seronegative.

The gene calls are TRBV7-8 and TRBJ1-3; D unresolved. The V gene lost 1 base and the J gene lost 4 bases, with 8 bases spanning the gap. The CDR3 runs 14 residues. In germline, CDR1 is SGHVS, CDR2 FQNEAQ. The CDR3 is CASSLVPRGNTIYF. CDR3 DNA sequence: TGTGCCAGCAGCTTAGTCCCGAGAGGAAACACCATATATTTT.

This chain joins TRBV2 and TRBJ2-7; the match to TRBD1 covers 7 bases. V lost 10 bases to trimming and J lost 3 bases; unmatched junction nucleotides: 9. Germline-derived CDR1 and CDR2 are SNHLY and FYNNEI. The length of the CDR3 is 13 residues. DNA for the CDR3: TGTGCCACCAGCCGGGACAGCCTCTACGAGCAGTACTTC. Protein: CATSRDSLYEQYF.

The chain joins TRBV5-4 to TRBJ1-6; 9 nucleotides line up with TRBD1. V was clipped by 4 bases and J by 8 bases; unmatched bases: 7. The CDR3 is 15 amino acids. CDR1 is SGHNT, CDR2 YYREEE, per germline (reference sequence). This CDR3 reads CASSMGTGMDSPLHF. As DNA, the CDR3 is TGTGCCAGCAGCATGGGGACAGGGATGGATTCACCCCTCCACTTT.

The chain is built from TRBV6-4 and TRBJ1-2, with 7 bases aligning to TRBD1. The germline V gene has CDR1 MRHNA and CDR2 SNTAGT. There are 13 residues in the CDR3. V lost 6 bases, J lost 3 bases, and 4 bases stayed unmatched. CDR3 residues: CASRRDRDYGYTF. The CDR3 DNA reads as TGTGCCAGCAGAAGGGACAGAGACTATGGCTACACCTTC.

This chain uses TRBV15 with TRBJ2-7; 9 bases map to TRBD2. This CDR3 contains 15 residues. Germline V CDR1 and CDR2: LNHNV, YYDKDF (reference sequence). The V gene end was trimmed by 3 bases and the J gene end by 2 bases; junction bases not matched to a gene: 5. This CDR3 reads CATSSSGSGTYEQYF. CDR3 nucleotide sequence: TGTGCCACCAGCAGTAGCGGGAGTGGGACCTACGAGCAGTACTTC.